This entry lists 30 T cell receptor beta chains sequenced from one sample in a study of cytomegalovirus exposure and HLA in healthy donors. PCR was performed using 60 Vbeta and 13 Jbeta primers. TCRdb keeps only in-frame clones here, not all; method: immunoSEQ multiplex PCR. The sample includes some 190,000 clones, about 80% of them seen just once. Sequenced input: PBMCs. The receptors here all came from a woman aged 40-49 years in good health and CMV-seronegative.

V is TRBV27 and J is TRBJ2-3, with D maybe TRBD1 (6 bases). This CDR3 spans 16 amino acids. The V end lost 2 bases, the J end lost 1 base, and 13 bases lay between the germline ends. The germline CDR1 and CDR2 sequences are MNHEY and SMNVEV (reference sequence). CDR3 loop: CASSLQGSLGTDTQYF. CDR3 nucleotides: TGTGCCAGCAGTTTACAGGGGTCGTTGGGCACAGATACGCAGTATTTT.

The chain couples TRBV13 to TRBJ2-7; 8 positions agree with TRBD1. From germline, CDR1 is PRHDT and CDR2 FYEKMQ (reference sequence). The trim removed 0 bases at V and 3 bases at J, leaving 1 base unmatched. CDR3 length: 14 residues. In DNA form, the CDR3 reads TGTGCCAGCAGCTTAGGGGGACAGGTCTACGAGCAGTACTTC. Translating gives CASSLGGQVYEQYF.

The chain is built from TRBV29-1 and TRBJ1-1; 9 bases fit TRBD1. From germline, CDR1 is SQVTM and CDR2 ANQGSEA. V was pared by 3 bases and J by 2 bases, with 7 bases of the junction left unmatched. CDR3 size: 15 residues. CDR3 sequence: CSVDGQGTRNTEAFF. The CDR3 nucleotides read TGCAGCGTTGACGGACAGGGGACGAGAAACACTGAAGCTTTCTTT.

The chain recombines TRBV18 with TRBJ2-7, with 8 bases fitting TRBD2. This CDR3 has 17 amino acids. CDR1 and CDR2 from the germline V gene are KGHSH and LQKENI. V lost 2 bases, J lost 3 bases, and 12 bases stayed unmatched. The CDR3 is CASSPTTGTSKIYEQYF. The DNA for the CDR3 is TGTGCCAGCTCACCAACAACCGGGACTAGTAAGATCTACGAGCAGTACTTC.

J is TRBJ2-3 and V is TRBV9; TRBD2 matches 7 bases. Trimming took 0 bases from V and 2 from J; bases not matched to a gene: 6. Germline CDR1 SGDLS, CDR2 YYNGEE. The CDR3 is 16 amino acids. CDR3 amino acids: CASSVGLAGFTDTQYF. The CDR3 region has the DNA TGTGCCAGCAGCGTAGGATTAGCGGGCTTCACAGATACGCAGTATTTT.

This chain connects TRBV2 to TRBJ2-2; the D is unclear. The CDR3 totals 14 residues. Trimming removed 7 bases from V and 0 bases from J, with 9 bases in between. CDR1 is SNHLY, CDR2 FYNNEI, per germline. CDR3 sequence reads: CASILRSNTGELFF. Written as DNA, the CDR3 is TGTGCCAGCATTTTGCGGTCGAACACCGGGGAGCTGTTTTTT.

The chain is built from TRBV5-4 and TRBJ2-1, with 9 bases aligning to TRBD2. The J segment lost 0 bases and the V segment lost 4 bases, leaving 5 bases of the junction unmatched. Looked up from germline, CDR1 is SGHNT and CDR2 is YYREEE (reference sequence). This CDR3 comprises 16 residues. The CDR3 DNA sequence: TGTGCCAGCAGCGTAAATAGCGGGAGCTCCTACAATGAGCAGTTCTTC. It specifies CASSVNSGSSYNEQFF.

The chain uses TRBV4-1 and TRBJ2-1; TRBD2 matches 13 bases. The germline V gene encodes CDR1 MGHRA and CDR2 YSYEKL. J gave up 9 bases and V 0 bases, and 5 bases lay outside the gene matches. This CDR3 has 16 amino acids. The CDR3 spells CASSQDTSGRAGEQFF. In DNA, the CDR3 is TGCGCCAGCAGCCAAGATACTAGCGGGAGGGCGGGTGAGCAGTTCTTC.

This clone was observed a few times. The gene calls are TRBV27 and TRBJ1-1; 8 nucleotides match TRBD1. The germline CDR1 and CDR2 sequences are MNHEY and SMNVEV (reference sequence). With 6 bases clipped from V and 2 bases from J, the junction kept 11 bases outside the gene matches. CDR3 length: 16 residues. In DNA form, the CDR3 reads TGTGCCAGCAGGCAGGGAATGGACAGGGCCAACACTGAAGCTTTCTTT. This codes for CASRQGMDRANTEAFF.

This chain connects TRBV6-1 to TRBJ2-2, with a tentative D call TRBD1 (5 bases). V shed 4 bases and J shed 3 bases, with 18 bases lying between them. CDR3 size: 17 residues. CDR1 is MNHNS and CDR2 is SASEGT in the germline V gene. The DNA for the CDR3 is TGTGCCAGCAGTGTACAACCAGGGCTTAGTGACACCGGGGAGCTGTTTTTT. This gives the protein CASSVQPGLSDTGELFF.

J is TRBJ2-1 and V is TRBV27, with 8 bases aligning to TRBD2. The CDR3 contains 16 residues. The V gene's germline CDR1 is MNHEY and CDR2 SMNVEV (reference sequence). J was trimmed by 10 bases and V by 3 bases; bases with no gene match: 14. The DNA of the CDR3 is TGTGCCAGCAGTTTGCTGTCTAGCGGGTCCTCCGACGAGCAGTTCTTC. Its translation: CASSLLSSGSSDEQFF.

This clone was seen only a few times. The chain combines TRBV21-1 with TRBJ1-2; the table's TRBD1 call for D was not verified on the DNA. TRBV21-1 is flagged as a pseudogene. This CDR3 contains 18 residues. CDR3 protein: CASSSPKEVRVTNYGYTF. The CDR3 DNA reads TGTGCCAGCAGCAGCCCCAAAGAAGTTCGTGTGACAAACTATGGCTACACCTTC.

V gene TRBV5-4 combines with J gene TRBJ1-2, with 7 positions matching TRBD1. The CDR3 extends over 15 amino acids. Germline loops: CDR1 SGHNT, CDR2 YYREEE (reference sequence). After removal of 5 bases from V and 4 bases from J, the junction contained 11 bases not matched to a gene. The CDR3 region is CASSPRDSYLYGYTF. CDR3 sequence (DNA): TGTGCCAGCAGTCCGCGGGACAGCTACCTCTATGGCTACACCTTC.

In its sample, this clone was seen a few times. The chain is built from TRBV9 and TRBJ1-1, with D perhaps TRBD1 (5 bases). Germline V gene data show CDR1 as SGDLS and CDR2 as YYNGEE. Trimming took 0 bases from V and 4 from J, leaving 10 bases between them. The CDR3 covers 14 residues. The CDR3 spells CASSVDGQGTEAFF. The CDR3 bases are TGTGCCAGCAGCGTAGATGGGCAGGGCACTGAAGCTTTCTTT.

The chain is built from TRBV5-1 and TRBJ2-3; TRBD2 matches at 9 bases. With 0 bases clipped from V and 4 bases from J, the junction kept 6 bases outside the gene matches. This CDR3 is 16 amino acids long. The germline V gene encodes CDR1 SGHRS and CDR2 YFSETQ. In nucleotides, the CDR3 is TGCGCCAGCAGCTTGGCTGCGGGAGGGACTCCAGATACGCAGTATTTT. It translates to CASSLAAGGTPDTQYF.

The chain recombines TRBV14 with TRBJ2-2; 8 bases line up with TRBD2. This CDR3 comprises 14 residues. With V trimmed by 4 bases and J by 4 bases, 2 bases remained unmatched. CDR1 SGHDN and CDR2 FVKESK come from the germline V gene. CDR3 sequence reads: CASSRGTSTGELFF. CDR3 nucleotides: TGTGCCAGCAGCCGCGGGACTAGCACCGGGGAGCTGTTTTTT.

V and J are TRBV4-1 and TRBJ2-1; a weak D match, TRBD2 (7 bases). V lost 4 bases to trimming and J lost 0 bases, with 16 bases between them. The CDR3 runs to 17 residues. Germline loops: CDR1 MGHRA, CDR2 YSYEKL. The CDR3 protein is CASSPPPGGSSYNEQFF. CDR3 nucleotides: TGCGCCAGCAGCCCGCCCCCGGGGGGCAGCTCCTACAATGAGCAGTTCTTC.

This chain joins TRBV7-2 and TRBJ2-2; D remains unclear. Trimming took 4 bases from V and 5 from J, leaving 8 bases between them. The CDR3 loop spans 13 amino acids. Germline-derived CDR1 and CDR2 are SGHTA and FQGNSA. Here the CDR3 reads CASSWARTGELFF. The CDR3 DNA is TGTGCCAGCAGCTGGGCCCGAACCGGGGAGCTGTTTTTT.

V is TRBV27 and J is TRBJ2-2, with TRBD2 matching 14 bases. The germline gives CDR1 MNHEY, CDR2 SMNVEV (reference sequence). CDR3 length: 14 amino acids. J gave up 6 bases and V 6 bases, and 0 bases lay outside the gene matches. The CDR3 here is CASRTSGRAGELFF. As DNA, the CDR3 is TGTGCCAGCAGGACTAGCGGGAGGGCCGGGGAGCTGTTTTTT.

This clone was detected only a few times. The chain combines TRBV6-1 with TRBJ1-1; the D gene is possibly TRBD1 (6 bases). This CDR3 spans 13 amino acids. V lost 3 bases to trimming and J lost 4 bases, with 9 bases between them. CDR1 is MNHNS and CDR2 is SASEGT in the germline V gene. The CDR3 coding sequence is TGTGCCAGCAGTGAGGGAGGGGGCACTGAAGCTTTCTTT. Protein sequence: CASSEGGGTEAFF.

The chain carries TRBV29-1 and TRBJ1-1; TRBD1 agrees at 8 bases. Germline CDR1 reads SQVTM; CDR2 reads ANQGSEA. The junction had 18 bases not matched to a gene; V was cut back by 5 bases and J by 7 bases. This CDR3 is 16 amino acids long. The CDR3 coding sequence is TGCAGCGTTCGTCGACACTCGACAGGGGCCCTGCGTGAAGCTTTCTTT. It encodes CSVRRHSTGALREAFF. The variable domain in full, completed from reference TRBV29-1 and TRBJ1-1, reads SAVISQKPSRDICQRGTSLTIQCQVDSQVTMMFWYRQQPGQSLTLIATANQGSEATYESGFVIDKFPISRPNLTFSTLTVSNMSPEDSSIYLCSVRRHSTGALREAFFGQGTRLTVV.

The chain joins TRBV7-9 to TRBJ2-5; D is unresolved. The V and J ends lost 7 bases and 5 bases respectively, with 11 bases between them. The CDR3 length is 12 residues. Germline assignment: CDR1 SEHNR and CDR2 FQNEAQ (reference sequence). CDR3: CASTPSQETQYF. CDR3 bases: TGTGCCAGCACTCCCTCGCAGGAGACCCAGTACTTC.

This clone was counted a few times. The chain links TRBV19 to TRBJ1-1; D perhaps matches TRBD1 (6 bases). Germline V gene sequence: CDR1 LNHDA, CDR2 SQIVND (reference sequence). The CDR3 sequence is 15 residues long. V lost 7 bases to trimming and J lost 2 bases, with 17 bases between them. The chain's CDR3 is CASKEQGPINTEAFF. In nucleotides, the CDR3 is TGTGCCAGTAAGGAACAGGGTCCGATAAACACTGAAGCTTTCTTT.

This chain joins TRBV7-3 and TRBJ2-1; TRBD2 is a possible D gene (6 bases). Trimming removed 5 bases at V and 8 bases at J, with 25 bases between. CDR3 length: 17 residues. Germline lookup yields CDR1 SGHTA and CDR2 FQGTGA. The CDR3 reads CASSPIAGGLGRDEQFF. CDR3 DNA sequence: TGTGCCAGCAGCCCGATCGCCGGGGGTCTTGGGCGGGATGAGCAGTTCTTC. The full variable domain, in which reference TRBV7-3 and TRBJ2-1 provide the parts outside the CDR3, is GAGVSQTPSNKVTEKGKYVELRCDPISGHTALYWYRQSLGQGPEFLIYFQGTGAADDSGLPNDRFFAVRPEGSVSTLKIQRTERGDSAVYLCASSPIAGGLGRDEQFFGPGTRLTVL.

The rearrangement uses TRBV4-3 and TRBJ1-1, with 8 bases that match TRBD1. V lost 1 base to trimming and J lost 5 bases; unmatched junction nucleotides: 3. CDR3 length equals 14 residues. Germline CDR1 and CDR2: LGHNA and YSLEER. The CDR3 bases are TGCGCCAGCAGCCAAGCGCAGGGGGCGACTGAAGCTTTCTTT. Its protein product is CASSQAQGATEAFF.

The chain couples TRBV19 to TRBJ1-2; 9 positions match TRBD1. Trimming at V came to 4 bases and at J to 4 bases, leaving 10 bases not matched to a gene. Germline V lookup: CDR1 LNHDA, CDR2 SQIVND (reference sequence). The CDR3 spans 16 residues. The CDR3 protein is CASSTLGTGLRYGYTF. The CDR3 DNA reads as TGTGCCAGTAGTACCCTGGGGACAGGGTTGCGCTATGGCTACACCTTC.

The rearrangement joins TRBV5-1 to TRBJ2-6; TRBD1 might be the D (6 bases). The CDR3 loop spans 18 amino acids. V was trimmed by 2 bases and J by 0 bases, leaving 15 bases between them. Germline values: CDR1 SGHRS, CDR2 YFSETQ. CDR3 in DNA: TGCGCCAGCAGCTTAACAGGGATCCTCAGCTCTGGGGCCAACGTCCTGACTTTC. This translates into CASSLTGILSSGANVLTF. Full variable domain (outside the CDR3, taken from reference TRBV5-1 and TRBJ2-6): KAGVTQTPRYLIKTRGQQVTLSCSPISGHRSVSWYQQTPGQGLQFLFEYFSETQRNKGNFPGRFSGRQFSNSRSEMNVSTLELGDSALYLCASSLTGILSSGANVLTFGAGSRLTVL.

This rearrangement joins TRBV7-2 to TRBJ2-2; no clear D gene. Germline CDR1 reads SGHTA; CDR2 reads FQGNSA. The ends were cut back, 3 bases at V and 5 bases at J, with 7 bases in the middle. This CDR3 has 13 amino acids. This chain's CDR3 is CASSLARTGELFF. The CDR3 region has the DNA TGTGCCAGCAGCTTGGCGAGGACCGGGGAGCTGTTTTTT.

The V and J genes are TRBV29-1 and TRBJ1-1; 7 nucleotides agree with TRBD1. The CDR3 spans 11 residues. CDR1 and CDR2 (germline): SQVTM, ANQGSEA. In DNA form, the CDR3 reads TGCAGTGTCTCGGGACAGCCTGAAGCTTTCTTT. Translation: CSVSGQPEAFF.

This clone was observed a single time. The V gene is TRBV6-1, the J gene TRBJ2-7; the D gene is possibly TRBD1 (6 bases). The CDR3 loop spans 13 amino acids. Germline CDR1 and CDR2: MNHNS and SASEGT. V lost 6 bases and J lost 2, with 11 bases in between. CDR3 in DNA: TGTGCCAGCAGCTGGGACAACACCTACGAGCAGTACGTC. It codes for CASSWDNTYEQYV.